The clone carrying this T cell receptor (beta chain) is a singleton in its sample. The data belong to a study of technical replicates of blood from several donors. TCRdb's table, derived via immunoSEQ multiplex PCR, lists solely in-frame clones and lacks some. This repertoire shows fewer than 75,000 clones, around 87% found once; its top ten account for about 4.7%. Per the germline V gene, CDR1 is SGHVS and CDR2 is FQNEAQ. The CDR3 sequence is 15 residues long. Deletions cut 3 bases from V and 6 bases from J, with 15 bases between. This chain joins TRBV7-8 and TRBJ1-5; no definite D call. The origin of this receptor is a human donor in good health. Some clones in this sample may be carry-over from other donors' samples. The sequencing input was PBMCs. CDR3 sequence: CASSFYLGSGQPQHF. DNA for the CDR3: TGTGCCAGCAGCTTCTATCTTGGGTCGGGTCAGCCCCAGCATTTT.